The rows below give T cell receptor beta chains drawn from one sample of a study of CDR3 diversity in severe acne. TCRdb fed the PCR reads into MiXCR, producing one record per CDR3 protein. The sample includes more than 80,000 distinct CDR3 sequences, 45% to 50% of them seen just once. Sequenced material: blood. Every receptor here comes from a male donor with severe acne vulgaris. The CDR3 runs from the conserved cysteine through the conserved F or W. The D gene is left open where the match is weak. Size is stated for part of the rows, as once, few or many counts, or as a class when the clone is expanded.

>TRBV11-2|TRBJ2-1|TRBD2|.
TGTGCCAGCACCTCAAGACTAGCGGGAGCCAACGAGCAGTTCTTC
CASTSRLAGANEQFF
>TRBV12-3/TRBV12-4|TRBJ2-1|TRBD2|.
TGCGCCACTGGGCTAGCGGGTATCAATGAGCAGTTCTTC
CATGLAGINEQFF
>TRBV6-2/TRBV6-3|TRBJ1-1|TRBD1|.
TGTGCCAGGGTTAGCGAGACAGGGGGCACTGAAGCTTTCTTT
CARVSETGGTEAFF
>TRBV20-1|TRBJ1-1|.|many
TGCAGTGCTAGAGATAGAGTGGTGTCGGATGAAGCTTTCTTT
CSARDRVVSDEAFF
>TRBV4-1|TRBJ1-1|.|few
TGCGCCAGCAGCCAAGAACTACGGCCCACTGAAGCTTTCTTT
CASSQELRPTEAFF
>TRBV18|TRBJ1-3|.|many
TGTGCCAGCTCACGCGACCCGGTCCTCTCTGGAAACACCATATATTTT
CASSRDPVLSGNTIYF
>TRBV20-1|TRBJ1-5|.|many
TGCAGTGCTACAGTACCTGGAGGGGACAATCAGCCCCAGCATTTT
CSATVPGGDNQPQHF
>TRBV19|TRBJ1-5|.|.
TGTGCCAGCAGGGGCCCGAATCAGCCCCAGCATTTT
CASRGPNQPQHF
>TRBV29-1|TRBJ2-3|.|.
TGCAGCGGCGGGACAACCCCAGGAGATACGCAGTATTTT
CSGGTTPGDTQYF
>TRBV7-8|TRBJ2-5|TRBD2|.
TGTGCCAGCAGCACGGGACTACAAGAGACCCAGTACTTC
CASSTGLQETQYF